A selection of T cell receptor beta chains follows, all from one sample in a study of graft-versus-host responses after intestinal transplantation. Their target antigens are unknown. Produced via immunoSEQ multiplex PCR; TCRdb's table is partial and in-frame only. The sample holds roughly 100,000 clones, under 95% seen once. Sequences were derived from unstimulated CD8+ T cells sorted from spleen or lymph node cells, sampled before intestinal transplant. Receptors originate from a human donor who received an intestinal transplant. Each CDR3 is given with its conserved first and last residue. The D gene is left open where the match is weak. Not every row has a clone size; where given, it reads once, few, many or a size class.

clone_size	v_call	j_call	d_call	cdr3_nt	cdr3_aa
.	TRBV2	TRBJ1-5	.	TGTGCCAGCAGTGTATCCCGCAATCAGCCCCAGCATTTT	CASSVSRNQPQHF
.	TRBV7-9	TRBJ1-2	.	TGTGCCAGCAGCTTAGTGGAGGCAGGGAGCTATGGCTACACCTTC	CASSLVEAGSYGYTF
.	TRBV10-2	TRBJ1-1	.	TGCGCCAGCAGTGAGACATCCGGGATGACTGAAGCTTTCTTT	CASSETSGMTEAFF
.	TRBV11-2	TRBJ2-1	.	TGTGCCAGCAGCTTAGCTCGGACCGTATACAATGAGCAGTTCTTC	CASSLARTVYNEQFF
.	TRBV11-3	TRBJ2-1	.	TGTGCCAGCAGCTTAGCACGGGGAAGTGAGCAGTTCTTC	CASSLARGSEQFF
.	TRBV19	TRBJ2-1	TRBD1	TGTGCCAGTAGTATAGTCGGGGGACAGGGTAGCTCCTACAATGAGCAGTTCTTC	CASSIVGGQGSSYNEQFF
.	TRBV4-1	TRBJ2-7	.	TGCGCCAGCAGCCAAGAGGGTGGGGGTGGCACCTACGAGCAGTACTTC	CASSQEGGGGTYEQYF
.	TRBV5-6	TRBJ1-2	.	TGTGCCAGCAGCTCTCGAGATGGCTACACCTTC	CASSSRDGYTF
.	TRBV6-5	TRBJ2-5	.	TGTGCCAGCAGTTACTCTCCAGGGCTTCGAGAGACCCAGTACTTC	CASSYSPGLRETQYF
few	TRBV7-6	TRBJ2-7	TRBD1	TGTGCCAGCAGCCCCCCGACAGGGGGCCACGAGCAGTACTTC	CASSPPTGGHEQYF
.	TRBV9	TRBJ1-1	.	TGTGCCAGCAGCACAGGGACGAACACTGAAGCTTTCTTT	CASSTGTNTEAFF
.	TRBV7-9	TRBJ2-7	TRBD1	TGTGCCAGCAGCTTATTGACAGGGGACTACGAGCAGTACTTC	CASSLLTGDYEQYF
once	TRBV19	TRBJ2-7	.	TGTGCCAGTAGTATAGTTCACGGGACCGATATGGCCGAGCAGTACTTC	CASSIVHGTDMAEQYF
.	TRBV7-8	TRBJ2-1	TRBD2	TGTGCCACCTCTGCGGGGGTGAACAATGAGCAGTTCTTC	CATSAGVNNEQFF
.	TRBV27	TRBJ2-3	.	TGTGCCAGCAGCGAAGACTCATACAGGGTAGGAGTCACAGATACGCAGTATTTT	CASSEDSYRVGVTDTQYF
.	TRBV5-6	TRBJ1-1	TRBD1	TGTGCCAGCAGCCGCTACAGGGGGAACACTGAAGCTTTCTTT	CASSRYRGNTEAFF
.	TRBV2	TRBJ1-4	.	TGTGCCAGCAGCTATTTTACAGGGAACAATGAAAAACTGTTTTTT	CASSYFTGNNEKLFF
.	TRBV29-1	TRBJ2-1	TRBD2	TGCAGCGTTGAAGGAGGATTAGCGGGGGGGCCGGAGAATGAGCAGTTCTTC	CSVEGGLAGGPENEQFF
.	TRBV27	TRBJ1-1	.	TGTGCCAGCAGTTTTAAGGGGTACACTGAAGCTTTCTTT	CASSFKGYTEAFF
.	TRBV7-9	TRBJ2-1	.	TGTGCCAGCAGCTCCCTGGGCGGGGCAGGCAATGAGCAGTTCTTC	CASSSLGGAGNEQFF
.	TRBV19	TRBJ1-2	.	TGTGCCAGTAGTGCCGACTATGGCTACACCTTC	CASSADYGYTF
.	TRBV5-5	TRBJ2-7	.	TGTGCCAGCACCCAAGCGGACAGCCTCTCCTACGAGCAGTACTTC	CASTQADSLSYEQYF
.	TRBV19	TRBJ2-3	.	TGTGCCAGTAGTATATTGGGCGGGACCGACGATACGCAGTATTTT	CASSILGGTDDTQYF
.	TRBV10-3	TRBJ2-7	TRBD1	TGTGCCACGGTCTCGCCCTATCAGACAGGGGCCTACGAGCAGTACTTC	CATVSPYQTGAYEQYF
.	TRBV7-9	TRBJ1-1	.	TGTGCCAGCAGCAAGCGGGCCTTGAACACTGAAGCTTTCTTT	CASSKRALNTEAFF
.	TRBV4-1	TRBJ1-5	.	TGCGCCAGCAGCCAAGAGTTGGGCCCCTCGGGCAATCAGCCCCAGCATTTT	CASSQELGPSGNQPQHF
.	TRBV4-1	TRBJ2-7	TRBD1	TGCGCCAGCAGCCACCCCGGGACAGGATACGAGCAGTACTTC	CASSHPGTGYEQYF
.	TRBV4-1	TRBJ1-6	.	TGCGCCAGCAGCCAAGACGTGGGCTCACCCCTCCACTTT	CASSQDVGSPLHF
.	TRBV27	TRBJ2-1	.	TGTGCCAGCAGTATCGGGACCGAATCCTACAATGAGCAGTTCTTC	CASSIGTESYNEQFF
.	TRBV4-1	TRBJ1-1	.	TGCGCCAGCAGCCAAGGGCAGAGGAACACTGAAGCTTTCTTT	CASSQGQRNTEAFF
.	TRBV5-4	TRBJ2-7	.	TGTGCCAGCAGCCCAGGAACGGGTTTCGAGCAGTACTTC	CASSPGTGFEQYF